This T cell receptor (beta chain) was documented in a study of blood T cell repertoires in COVID-19. Study background: T cells, B-cell-depleted T cells, or PBMCs provided the cDNA or gDNA that served as material.

It was during active infection that Seattle patients were enrolled and then longitudinally followed. Original handling: Amplification from reference gene primers served as the basis for estimated nucleated cell counts. Sequencing was performed with immunoSEQ multiplex PCR; in TCRdb, only in-frame clones are kept and a portion is missing. The V and J calls and clone size are taken from that table; D and trimming were inferred from the DNA. The top ten clones hold more than 4.5% of a sample with 100,000 or so clones, around 87% of them seen once. This receptor was taken from a woman between 45 and 65 years old with COVID-19, enrolled during active disease. The source material was peripheral blood.

This CDR3 is CASTDRDRAYEQYF. The CDR3 DNA is TGTGCCAGCACCGACCGGGACAGGGCCTACGAGCAGTACTTC. The rearrangement uses TRBV6-5 and TRBJ2-7, with 9 bases matching TRBD1. V gave up 7 bases and J gave up 2 bases; unmatched junction bases: 6. The CDR3 contains 14 residues. Germline assignment: CDR1 MNHEY and CDR2 SVGAGI.